Listed here are 10 T cell receptor beta chains from one sample, sequenced in a study of post-analysis software for immune sequencing data. Study results and caveats: Higher frequency in patients than in controls was seen for roughly five TRBV segments, with TRBV5-6, TRBV5-1 and TRBV20-1 among them.

These receptors' targets are unknown. The authors incorporated unique molecular identifiers into the TCR beta cDNA libraries. TCRdb independently ran MiXCR on the PCR reads; one entry per CDR3 protein. The profile shows around 770,000 distinct CDR3 sequences, approximately 44% of them singletons. The sequenced material came from blood. The receptor source for this set is a girl aged 5-17 years with multiple sclerosis.

The table lists this clonotype with a count of one. The V gene is TRBV19, the J gene TRBJ2-1; TRBD1 aligns across 8 bases. J was trimmed by 4 bases and V by 6 bases; bases with no gene match: 5. The CDR3 is 14 amino acids. Germline V gene data show CDR1 as LNHDA and CDR2 as SQIVND (reference sequence). Here the CDR3 DNA reads TGTGCCAGTAGCATGGGACAGGCATACAATGAGCAGTTCTTC. This encodes CASSMGQAYNEQFF.

The chain couples TRBV3-1 to TRBJ2-2; 9 nucleotides align to TRBD2. With 0 bases clipped from V and 6 bases from J, the junction kept 5 bases outside the gene matches. The V gene's germline CDR1 is LGHDT and CDR2 YNNKEL (reference sequence). The length of the CDR3 is 16 residues. The CDR3 DNA sequence: TGTGCCAGCAGCCAAGACCTAGCGGGAAGGTCCGGGGAGCTGTTTTTT. Encoded protein: CASSQDLAGRSGELFF.

The chain carries TRBV29-1 and TRBJ2-1; possible D gene TRBD2, 6 bases. CDR1 and CDR2 from the germline V gene are SQVTM and ANQGSEA. The V and J ends lost 2 bases and 6 bases respectively, with 23 bases between them. CDR3 length: 17 residues. The CDR3 here is CSVEPSGGEGRGNEQFF. The DNA for the CDR3 is TGCAGCGTTGAACCCTCCGGCGGGGAAGGTCGCGGCAATGAGCAGTTCTTC.

This clonotype was observed a few times. This chain links TRBV20-1 with TRBJ2-1, with 9 bases lining up with TRBD1. Trimming took 3 bases from V and 9 from J; bases not matched to a gene: 6. The CDR3 is 13 amino acids. From germline, CDR1 is DFQATT and CDR2 SNEGSKA (reference sequence). The CDR3 protein is CSASRQGVGEQFF. The CDR3 coding sequence is TGCAGTGCTAGTAGACAGGGGGTTGGTGAGCAGTTCTTC.

The chain recombines TRBV11-2 with TRBJ2-7, with D maybe TRBD2 (5 bases). CDR3 length: 16 amino acids. Trimming removed 5 bases from V and 0 bases from J, with 17 bases in between. The germline gives CDR1 SGHAT, CDR2 FQNNGV. Here the CDR3 reads CASSPRAAATSYEQYF. The CDR3 DNA follows: TGTGCCAGCAGCCCTAGGGCAGCGGCAACCTCCTACGAGCAGTACTTC.

This clonotype was found a few times. V and J are TRBV25-1 and TRBJ1-2; 8 bases line up with TRBD1. After removal of 6 bases from V and 3 bases from J, the junction contained 6 bases not matched to a gene. The CDR3 is made up of 14 amino acids. In germline, CDR1 is MGHDK, CDR2 SYGVNS. CDR3 amino acids: CASSRQTGDYGYTF. Written as DNA, the CDR3 is TGTGCCAGCAGCAGACAGACAGGGGACTATGGCTACACCTTC.

This chain links TRBV11-3 with TRBJ2-1; D may be TRBD1 or TRBD2 (5 bases each). With 3 bases removed from V and 5 bases from J, the gap between germline ends came to 17 bases. The germline V gene has CDR1 SGHNT and CDR2 YENEEA. The CDR3 length is 16 residues. CDR3 loop: CASSFGAQRPHNEQFF. The CDR3 nucleotides are TGTGCCAGCAGCTTCGGGGCGCAGCGGCCCCACAATGAGCAGTTCTTC.

The rearrangement joins TRBV19 to TRBJ2-3; D gene ambiguous. Trimming took 4 bases from V and 4 from J, leaving 9 bases between them. Looked up from germline, CDR1 is LNHDA and CDR2 is SQIVND (reference sequence). This CDR3 comprises 13 residues. CDR3 sequence reads: CASSKGTADTQYF. The CDR3 DNA reads as TGTGCCAGTAGTAAAGGAACGGCAGATACGCAGTATTTT.

J is TRBJ2-3 and V is TRBV2; no reliable D call. Between the trimmed V and J ends, which lost 1 base and 6 bases, there was a span of 14 bases. CDR3 size: 15 residues. In germline, CDR1 is SNHLY, CDR2 FYNNEI. The CDR3 sequence: CASSEGARATDTQYF. The CDR3 DNA follows: TGTGCCAGCAGTGAAGGGGCTAGAGCTACGGATACGCAGTATTTT.

The chain is built from TRBV6-5 and TRBJ2-6, with D maybe TRBD1 (6 bases). Germline V CDR1 and CDR2: MNHEY, SVGAGI. V lost 6 bases to trimming and J lost 4 bases, with 13 bases between them. The CDR3 loop spans 15 amino acids. The CDR3 is CASSPDRSGANVLTF. For the CDR3, the DNA is TGTGCCAGCAGCCCGGACAGATCAGGGGCCAACGTCCTGACTTTC.